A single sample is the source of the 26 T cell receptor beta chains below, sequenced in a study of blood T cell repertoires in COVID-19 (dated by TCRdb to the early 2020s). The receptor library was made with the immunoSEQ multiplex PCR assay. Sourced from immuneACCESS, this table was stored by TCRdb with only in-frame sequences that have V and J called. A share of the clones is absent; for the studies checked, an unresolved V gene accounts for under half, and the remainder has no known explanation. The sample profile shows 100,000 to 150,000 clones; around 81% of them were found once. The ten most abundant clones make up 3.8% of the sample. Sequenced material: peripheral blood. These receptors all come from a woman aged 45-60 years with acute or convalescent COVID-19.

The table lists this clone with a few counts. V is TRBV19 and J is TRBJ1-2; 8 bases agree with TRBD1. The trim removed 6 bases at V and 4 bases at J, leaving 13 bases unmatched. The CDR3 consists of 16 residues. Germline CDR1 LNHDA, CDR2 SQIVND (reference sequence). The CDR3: CASSTITGGSFYGYTF. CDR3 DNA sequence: TGTGCCAGTAGCACAATTACAGGGGGTTCATTCTATGGCTACACCTTC.

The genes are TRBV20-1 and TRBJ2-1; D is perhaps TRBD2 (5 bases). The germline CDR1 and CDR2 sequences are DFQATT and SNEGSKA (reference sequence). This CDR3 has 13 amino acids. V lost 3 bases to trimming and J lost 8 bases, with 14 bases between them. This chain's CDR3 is CSASGIGSHEQFF. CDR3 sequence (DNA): TGCAGTGCTAGTGGGATAGGGAGTCATGAGCAGTTCTTC.

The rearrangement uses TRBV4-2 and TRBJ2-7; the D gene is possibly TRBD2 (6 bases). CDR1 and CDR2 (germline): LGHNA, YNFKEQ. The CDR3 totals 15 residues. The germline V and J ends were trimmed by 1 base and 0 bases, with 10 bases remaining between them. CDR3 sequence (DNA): TGTGCCAGCAGCCAAGTGTCGGGGGACTCCTACGAGCAGTACTTC. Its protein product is CASSQVSGDSYEQYF.

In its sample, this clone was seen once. DNA for the CDR3: TGTGCCAGCTCCCAGGGGACATCAAACACTGAAGCTTTCTTT. It translates to CASSQGTSNTEAFF. The chain is built from TRBV18 and TRBJ1-1, with D perhaps TRBD1 (6 bases). V gave up 6 bases and J gave up 2 bases, with 13 bases separating them. Germline V gives CDR1 KGHSH, CDR2 LQKENI. The CDR3 spans 14 residues. Together with reference TRBV18 and TRBJ1-1, the CDR3 gives the full variable domain: NAGVMQNPRHLVRRRGQEARLRCSPMKGHSHVYWYRQLPEEGLKFMVYLQKENIIDESGMPKERFSAEFPKEGPSILRIQQVVRGDSAAYFCASSQGTSNTEAFFGQGTRLTVV.

CDR3 DNA sequence: TGCGCCAGCAGCACTCTAGCGGGAGTGCTCACAGATACGCAGTATTTT. As protein: CASSTLAGVLTDTQYF. This chain joins TRBV4-1 and TRBJ2-3; 10 bases are shared with TRBD2. This CDR3 contains 16 residues. V shed 5 bases, J shed 2 bases, and the junction held 7 bases outside the gene matches. Germline V gives CDR1 MGHRA, CDR2 YSYEKL.

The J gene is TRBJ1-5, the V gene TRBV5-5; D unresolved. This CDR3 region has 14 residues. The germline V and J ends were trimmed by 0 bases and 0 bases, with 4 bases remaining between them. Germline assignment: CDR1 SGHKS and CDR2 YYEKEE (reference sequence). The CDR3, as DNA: TGTGCCAGCAGCTTGGGACTTAGCAATCAGCCCCAGCATTTT. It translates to CASSLGLSNQPQHF.

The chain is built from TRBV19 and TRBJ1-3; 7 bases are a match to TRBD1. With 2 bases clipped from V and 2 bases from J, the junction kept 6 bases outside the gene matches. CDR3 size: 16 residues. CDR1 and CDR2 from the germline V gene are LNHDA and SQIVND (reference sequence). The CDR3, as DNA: TGTGCCAGTAGTATAAGAGGGGGCCATGCTGGAAACACCATATATTTT. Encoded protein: CASSIRGGHAGNTIYF.

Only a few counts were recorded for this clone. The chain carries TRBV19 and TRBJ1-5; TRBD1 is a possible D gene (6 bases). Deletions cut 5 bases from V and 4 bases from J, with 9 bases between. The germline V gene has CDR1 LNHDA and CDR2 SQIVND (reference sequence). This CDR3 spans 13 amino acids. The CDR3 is CASSGTKNQPQHF. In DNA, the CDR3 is TGTGCCAGTAGTGGGACAAAAAATCAGCCCCAGCATTTT. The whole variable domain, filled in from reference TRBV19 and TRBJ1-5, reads DGGITQSPKYLFRKEGQNVTLSCEQNLNHDAMYWYRQDPGQGLRLIYYSQIVNDFQKGDIAEGYSVSREKKESFPLTVTSAQKNPTAFYLCASSGTKNQPQHFGDGTRLSIL.

The CDR3 region is CASSWRDQRRSSTDTQYF. In DNA, the CDR3 is TGTGCCAGCTCATGGAGAGATCAGCGAAGATCTAGCACAGATACGCAGTATTTT. The V gene is TRBV18, the J gene TRBJ2-3; D unclear. Trimming cost V 5 bases and J 0 bases, with 21 bases left between them. The CDR3 covers 18 residues. CDR1 and CDR2 (germline): KGHSH, LQKENI.

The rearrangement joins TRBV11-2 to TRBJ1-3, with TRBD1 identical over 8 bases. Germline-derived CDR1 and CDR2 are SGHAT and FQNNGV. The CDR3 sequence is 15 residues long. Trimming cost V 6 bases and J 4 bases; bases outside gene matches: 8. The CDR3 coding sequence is TGTGCCAGCAGTTTGCCGACAGGGGCCGGAAACACCATATATTTT. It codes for CASSLPTGAGNTIYF. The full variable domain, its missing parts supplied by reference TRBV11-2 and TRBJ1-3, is EAGVAQSPRYKIIEKRQSVAFWCNPISGHATLYWYQQILGQGPKLLIQFQNNGVVDDSQLPKDRFSAERLKGVDSTLKIQPAKLEDSAVYLCASSLPTGAGNTIYFGEGSWLTVV.

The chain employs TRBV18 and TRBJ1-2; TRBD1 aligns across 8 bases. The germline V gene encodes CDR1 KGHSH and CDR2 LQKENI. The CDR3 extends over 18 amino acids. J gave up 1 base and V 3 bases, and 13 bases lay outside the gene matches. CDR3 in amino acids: CASSPSGTGTGVNYGYTF. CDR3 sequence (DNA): TGTGCCAGCTCACCCAGTGGGACCGGGACAGGAGTTAACTATGGCTACACCTTC.

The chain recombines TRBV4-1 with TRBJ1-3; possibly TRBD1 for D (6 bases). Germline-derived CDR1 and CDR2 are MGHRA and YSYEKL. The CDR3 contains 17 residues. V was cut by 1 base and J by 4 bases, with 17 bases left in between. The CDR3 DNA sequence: TGCGCCAGCAGCCAAGCCAACCTCCTACAGGGAGGAAACACCATATATTTT. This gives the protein CASSQANLLQGGNTIYF.

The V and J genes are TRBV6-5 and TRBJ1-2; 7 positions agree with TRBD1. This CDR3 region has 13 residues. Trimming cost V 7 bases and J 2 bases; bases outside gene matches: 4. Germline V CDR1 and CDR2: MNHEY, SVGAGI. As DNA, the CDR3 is TGTGCCAGCACTTCGACAGGGAACTATGGCTACACCTTC. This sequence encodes CASTSTGNYGYTF.

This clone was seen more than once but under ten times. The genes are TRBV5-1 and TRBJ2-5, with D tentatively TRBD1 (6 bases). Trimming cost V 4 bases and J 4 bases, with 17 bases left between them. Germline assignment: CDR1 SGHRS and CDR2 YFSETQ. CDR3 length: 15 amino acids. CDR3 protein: CASSTQQGPRETQYF. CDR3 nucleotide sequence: TGCGCCAGCAGCACCCAACAGGGACCAAGAGAGACCCAGTACTTC.

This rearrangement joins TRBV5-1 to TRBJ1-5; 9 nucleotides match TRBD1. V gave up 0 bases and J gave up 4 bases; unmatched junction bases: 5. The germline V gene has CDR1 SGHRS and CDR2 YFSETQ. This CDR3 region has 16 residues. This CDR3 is CASSLGPGQGNQPQHF. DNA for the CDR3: TGCGCCAGCAGCTTGGGCCCGGGACAGGGAAATCAGCCCCAGCATTTT.

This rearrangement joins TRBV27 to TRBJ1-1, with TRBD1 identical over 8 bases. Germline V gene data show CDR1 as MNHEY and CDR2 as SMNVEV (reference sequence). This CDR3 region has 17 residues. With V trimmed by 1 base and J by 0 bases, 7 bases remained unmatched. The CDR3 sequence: CASSLFFQGAVNTEAFF. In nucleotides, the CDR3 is TGTGCCAGCAGTTTATTCTTCCAGGGGGCCGTGAACACTGAAGCTTTCTTT.

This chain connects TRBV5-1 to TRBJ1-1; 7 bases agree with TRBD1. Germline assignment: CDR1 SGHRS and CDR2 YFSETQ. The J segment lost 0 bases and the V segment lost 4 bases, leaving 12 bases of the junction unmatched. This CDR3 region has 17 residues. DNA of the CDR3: TGCGCCAGCAGCACAGGACAGGCAGCTTACATGAACACTGAAGCTTTCTTT. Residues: CASSTGQAAYMNTEAFF.

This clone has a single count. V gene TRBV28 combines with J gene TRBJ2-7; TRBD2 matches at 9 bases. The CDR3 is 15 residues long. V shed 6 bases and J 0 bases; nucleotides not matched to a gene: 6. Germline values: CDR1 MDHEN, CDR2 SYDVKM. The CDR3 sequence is CASRFSGRLSYEQYF. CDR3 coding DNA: TGTGCCAGCAGGTTTAGCGGGAGACTCTCCTACGAGCAGTACTTC.

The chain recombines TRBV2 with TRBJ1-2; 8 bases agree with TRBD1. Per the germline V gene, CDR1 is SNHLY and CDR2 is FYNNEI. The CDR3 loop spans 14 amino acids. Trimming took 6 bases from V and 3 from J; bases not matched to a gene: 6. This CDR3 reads CASRKQGVDYGYTF. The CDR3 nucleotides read TGTGCCAGCAGAAAACAGGGGGTGGACTATGGCTACACCTTC.

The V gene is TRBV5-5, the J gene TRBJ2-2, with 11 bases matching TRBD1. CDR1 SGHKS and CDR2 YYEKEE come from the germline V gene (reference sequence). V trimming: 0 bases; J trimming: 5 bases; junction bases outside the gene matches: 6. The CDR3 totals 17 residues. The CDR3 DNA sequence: TGTGCCAGCAGCTTGGGCCCGGGACAGGGGGATACCGGGGAGCTGTTTTTT. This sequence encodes CASSLGPGQGDTGELFF.

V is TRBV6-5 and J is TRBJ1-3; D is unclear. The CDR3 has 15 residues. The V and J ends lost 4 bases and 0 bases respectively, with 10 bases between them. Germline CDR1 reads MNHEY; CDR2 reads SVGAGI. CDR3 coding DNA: TGTGCCAGCAGTTCGGGGAGACTCTCTGGAAACACCATATATTTT. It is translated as CASSSGRLSGNTIYF.

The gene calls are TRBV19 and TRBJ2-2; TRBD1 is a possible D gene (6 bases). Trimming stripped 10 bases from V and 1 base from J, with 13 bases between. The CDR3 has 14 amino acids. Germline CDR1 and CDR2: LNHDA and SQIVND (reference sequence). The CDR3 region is CATSMGQNTGELFF. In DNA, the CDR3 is TGTGCCACTTCAATGGGACAGAACACCGGGGAGCTGTTTTTT.

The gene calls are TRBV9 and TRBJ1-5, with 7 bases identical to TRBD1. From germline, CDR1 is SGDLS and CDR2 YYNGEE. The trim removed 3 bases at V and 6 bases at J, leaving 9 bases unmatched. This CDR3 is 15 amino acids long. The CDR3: CASSADREVGQPQHF. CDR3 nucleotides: TGTGCCAGCAGCGCCGACAGGGAGGTAGGTCAGCCCCAGCATTTT.

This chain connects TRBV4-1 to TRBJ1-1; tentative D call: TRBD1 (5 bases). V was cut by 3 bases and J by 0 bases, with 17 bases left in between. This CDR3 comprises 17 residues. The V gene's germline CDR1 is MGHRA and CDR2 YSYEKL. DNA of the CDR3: TGCGCCAGCAGCCACCCTGGGGGGGAACCTATGAACACTGAAGCTTTCTTT. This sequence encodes CASSHPGGEPMNTEAFF.

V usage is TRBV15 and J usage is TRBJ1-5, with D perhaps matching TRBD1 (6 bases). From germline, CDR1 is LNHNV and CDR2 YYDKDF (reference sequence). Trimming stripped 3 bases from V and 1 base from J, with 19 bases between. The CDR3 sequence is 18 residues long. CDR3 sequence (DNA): TGTGCCACCAGCAGTGACCTTCGACAGGTCCTAAGCAATCAGCCCCAGCATTTT. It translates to CATSSDLRQVLSNQPQHF.

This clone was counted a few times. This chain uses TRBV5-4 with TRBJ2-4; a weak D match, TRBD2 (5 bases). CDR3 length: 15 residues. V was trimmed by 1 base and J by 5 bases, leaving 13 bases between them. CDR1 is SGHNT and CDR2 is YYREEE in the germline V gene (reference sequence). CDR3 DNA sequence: TGTGCCAGCAGCTTGAGAGGAGAGGGTGAAAACATTCAGTACTTC. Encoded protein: CASSLRGEGENIQYF.